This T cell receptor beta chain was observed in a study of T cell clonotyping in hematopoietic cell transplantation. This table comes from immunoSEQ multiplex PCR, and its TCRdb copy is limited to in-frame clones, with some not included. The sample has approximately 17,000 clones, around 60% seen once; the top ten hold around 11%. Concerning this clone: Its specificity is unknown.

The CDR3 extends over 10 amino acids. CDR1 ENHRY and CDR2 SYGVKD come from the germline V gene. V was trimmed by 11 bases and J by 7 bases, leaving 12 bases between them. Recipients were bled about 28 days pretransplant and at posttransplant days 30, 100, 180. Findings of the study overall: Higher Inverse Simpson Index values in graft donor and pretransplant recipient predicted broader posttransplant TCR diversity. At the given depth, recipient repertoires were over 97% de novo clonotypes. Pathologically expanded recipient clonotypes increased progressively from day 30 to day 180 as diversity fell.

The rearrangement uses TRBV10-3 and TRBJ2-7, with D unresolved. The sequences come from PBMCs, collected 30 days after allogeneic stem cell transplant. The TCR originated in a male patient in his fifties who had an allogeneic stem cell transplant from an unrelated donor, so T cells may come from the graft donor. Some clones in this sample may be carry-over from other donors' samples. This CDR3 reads CAAGFYEQYF. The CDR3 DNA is TGTGCCGCCGGATTCTATGAGCAGTACTTC.